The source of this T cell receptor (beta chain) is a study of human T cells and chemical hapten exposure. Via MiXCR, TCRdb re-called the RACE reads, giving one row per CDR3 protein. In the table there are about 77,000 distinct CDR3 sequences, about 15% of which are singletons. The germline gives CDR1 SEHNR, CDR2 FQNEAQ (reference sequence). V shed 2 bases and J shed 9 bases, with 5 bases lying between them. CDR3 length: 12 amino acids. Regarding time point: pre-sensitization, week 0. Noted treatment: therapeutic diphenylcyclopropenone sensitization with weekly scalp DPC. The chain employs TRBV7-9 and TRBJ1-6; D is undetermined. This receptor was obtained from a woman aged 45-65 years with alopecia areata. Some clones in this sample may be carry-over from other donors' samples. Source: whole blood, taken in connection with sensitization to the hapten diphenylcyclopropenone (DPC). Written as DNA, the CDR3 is TGTGCCAGCAGCTTAAGTCTTTCACCCCTCCACTTT. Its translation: CASSLSLSPLHF.